This passage covers 21 T cell receptor beta chains from one sample sequenced in a study of CD8+ T cells in alopecia areata (dated 2018 in TCRdb). Library generation was performed with the immunoSEQ multiplex PCR assay. RNA was extracted from all samples and reverse transcribed into cDNA as template for TCR sequencing. The table comes from immuneACCESS by way of TCRdb, which keeps in-frame sequences with V and J called. Part of the clones is missing from these tables; in studies checked, under half for an unresolved V gene and the rest for unknown reasons. This sample gives approximately 160,000 clones in total; about 60% of them show up just once. Jointly, the top ten make up 14% of the sample. This specimen's time point label, interpreted: 20 to 30 weeks on oral tofacitinib. Taken with the paper, the label for treatment or condition translates to: oral pan-JAK inhibitor, 5-10 mg twice daily. Sequenced material: CD4+ T cells sorted from blood, taken at week 24, from a patient treated with tofacitinib. The receptors come from a human donor with alopecia areata.

V usage is TRBV5-6 and J usage is TRBJ1-1; D call uncertain. V was pared by 0 bases and J by 4 bases, with 16 bases between. This CDR3 is built from 16 residues. Per germline, CDR1 SGHDT and CDR2 YYEEEE. The CDR3 loop is CASSLAFVLSPTEAFF. CDR3 DNA: TGTGCCAGCAGCTTGGCCTTCGTGCTCTCCCCCACTGAAGCTTTCTTT. The full variable domain, with the rest looked up from reference TRBV5-6 and TRBJ1-1, is DAGVTQSPTHLIKTRGQQVTLRCSPKSGHDTVSWYQQALGQGPQFIFQYYEEEERQRGNFPDRFSGHQFPNYSSELNVNALLLGDSALYLCASSLAFVLSPTEAFFGQGTRLTVV.

This clone has only a few counts. The chain carries TRBV10-3 and TRBJ1-2; weak D call: TRBD1 (6 bases). Trimming stripped 2 bases from V and 5 bases from J, with 12 bases between. From germline, CDR1 is ENHRY and CDR2 SYGVKD. CDR3 length: 14 amino acids. CDR3: CAISEGGRVYGYTF. The CDR3 nucleotides read TGTGCCATCAGTGAGGGGGGCAGGGTTTATGGCTACACCTTC.

This clone has a single count. The rearrangement joins TRBV6-1 to TRBJ2-3; TRBD1 or TRBD2 may be the D gene (7 bases each). The CDR3 contains 15 residues. The V gene lost 6 bases and the J gene lost 4 bases, with 17 bases spanning the gap. The germline V gene encodes CDR1 MNHNS and CDR2 SASEGT. CDR3 nucleotide sequence: TGTGCCAGCAGCTCAGGGAGGGGGCTCGCAGATACGCAGTATTTT. This codes for CASSSGRGLADTQYF.

CDR3 in DNA: TGTGCCAGCAGCCCCCGCCTTGCGAGGGGGCGGCAAGAGACCCAGTACTTC. Translating it yields CASSPRLARGRQETQYF. The V and J genes are TRBV9 and TRBJ2-5; 7 positions agree with TRBD1. This CDR3 has 17 amino acids. V gave up 4 bases and J gave up 2 bases; unmatched junction bases: 14. CDR1 is SGDLS and CDR2 is YYNGEE in the germline V gene.

Here the CDR3 DNA reads TGTGCCAGCGGGGGGGTGACAGATACGCAGTATTTT. Translated, it gives CASGGVTDTQYF. V is TRBV28 and J is TRBJ2-3; 7 bases are a match to TRBD2. V shed 8 bases and J 3 bases; nucleotides not matched to a gene: 2. CDR3 length: 12 residues. The germline gives CDR1 MDHEN, CDR2 SYDVKM. Together with reference TRBV28 and TRBJ2-3, the CDR3 gives the full variable domain: DVKVTQSSRYLVKRTGEKVFLECVQDMDHENMFWYRQDPGLGLRLIYFSYDVKMKEKGDIPEGYSVSREKKERFSLILESASTNQTSMYLCASGGVTDTQYFGPGTRLTVL.

This chain links TRBV4-2 with TRBJ2-3; TRBD2 matches 7 bases. This CDR3 comprises 18 residues. CDR1 is LGHNA, CDR2 YNFKEQ, per germline. J lost 2 bases, V lost 3 bases, and 14 bases had no gene match. CDR3 nucleotides: TGTGCCAGCAGCCAGGACGCCAAGCGGGGCCTATCCACAGATACGCAGTATTTT. It yields the protein CASSQDAKRGLSTDTQYF.

The chain has TRBV2 and TRBJ2-7; D is perhaps TRBD1 (5 bases). Germline V gene lookup returns CDR1 SNHLY and CDR2 FYNNEI. Trimming stripped 3 bases from V and 7 bases from J, with 16 bases between. This CDR3 is 14 amino acids long. CDR3 residues: CASSERAGLREQYF. The CDR3 coding sequence is TGTGCCAGCAGTGAGCGTGCAGGGCTGAGGGAGCAGTACTTC.

This clone has only one observation. The CDR3, as DNA: TGTGCCAGCAGTGAGACTCACAGGGGATTGGGCTACACCTTC. Amino acids: CASSETHRGLGYTF. V gene TRBV6-5 combines with J gene TRBJ1-2, with TRBD1 matching over 7 bases. Germline loops: CDR1 MNHEY, CDR2 SVGAGI. The CDR3 consists of 14 residues. The V and J ends lost 5 bases and 8 bases, in that order; junction bases with no gene match: 11.

V is TRBV30 and J is TRBJ2-5; D not certain. The CDR3 contains 11 residues. Germline V lookup: CDR1 GTSNPN, CDR2 SVGIG (reference sequence). V dropped 0 bases and J dropped 5 bases, with 4 bases sitting between them. The CDR3 sequence is CAWSVMETQYF. The CDR3 DNA sequence: TGTGCCTGGAGTGTAATGGAGACCCAGTACTTC.

The chain joins TRBV29-1 to TRBJ2-5; D is possibly TRBD1 (6 bases). The V gene's germline CDR1 is SQVTM and CDR2 ANQGSEA. There are 13 residues in the CDR3. V was pared by 7 bases and J by 4 bases, with 16 bases between. The CDR3 coding sequence is TGCAGCGCAAACAGGGTCCCGGGAGAGACCCAGTACTTC. Protein product: CSANRVPGETQYF.

The rearrangement uses TRBV29-1 and TRBJ1-2, with D unclear. The germline V gene has CDR1 SQVTM and CDR2 ANQGSEA. The V and J ends lost 6 bases and 12 bases respectively, with 11 bases between them. The CDR3 has 9 amino acids. For the CDR3, the DNA is TGCAGCGTCGGGAAAGTCGACACCTTC. Amino acid sequence: CSVGKVDTF.

This chain connects TRBV29-1 to TRBJ1-1; maybe TRBD1 (5 bases). Germline V gene data show CDR1 as SQVTM and CDR2 as ANQGSEA. V shed 4 bases and J shed 2 bases, with 11 bases lying between them. This CDR3 is 13 amino acids long. The CDR3 sequence: CSVVLGVNTEAFF. DNA of the CDR3: TGCAGCGTTGTGCTGGGGGTCAACACTGAAGCTTTCTTT. The full variable domain, with the rest looked up from reference TRBV29-1 and TRBJ1-1, is SAVISQKPSRDICQRGTSLTIQCQVDSQVTMMFWYRQQPGQSLTLIATANQGSEATYESGFVIDKFPISRPNLTFSTLTVSNMSPEDSSIYLCSVVLGVNTEAFFGQGTRLTVV.

This clone was seen once. The rearrangement joins TRBV9 to TRBJ2-3; D perhaps matches TRBD2 (5 bases). The CDR3 length is 12 residues. Trimming shortened V by 2 bases and J by 6 bases, and 7 bases separated the two germline ends. Germline values: CDR1 SGDLS, CDR2 YYNGEE. The CDR3 nucleotides are TGTGCCAGCAGCGTTTCGGGGGATACGCAGTATTTT. This gives the protein CASSVSGDTQYF.

The V and J genes are TRBV5-1 and TRBJ2-7; D could derive from TRBD1 or TRBD2 (5 bases each). The CDR3 extends over 14 amino acids. Germline V gene lookup returns CDR1 SGHRS and CDR2 YFSETQ. The V gene lost 4 bases and the J gene lost 3 bases, with 14 bases spanning the gap. Written as DNA, the CDR3 is TGCGCCAGCAGCCCCGGGACGGCTAACTACGAGCAGTACTTC. This codes for CASSPGTANYEQYF.

This clone was seen more than once but under ten times. The CDR3 reads CAISGGRDGYTF. For the CDR3, the DNA is TGTGCCATCAGTGGGGGCAGGGATGGCTACACCTTC. The gene calls are TRBV10-3 and TRBJ1-2; tentative D call: TRBD1 (5 bases). Germline V gives CDR1 ENHRY, CDR2 SYGVKD. This CDR3 has 12 amino acids. V lost 4 bases to trimming and J lost 6 bases, with 9 bases between them.

The chain couples TRBV29-1 to TRBJ2-7; D perhaps matches TRBD1 (5 bases). With 3 bases removed from V and 2 bases from J, the gap between germline ends came to 8 bases. Germline CDR1 SQVTM, CDR2 ANQGSEA. The CDR3 runs to 12 residues. In DNA, the CDR3 is TGCAGCGTTGATCAGGGCACCTACGAGCAGTACTTC. Encoded protein: CSVDQGTYEQYF.

This clone showed up just a few times. The genes are TRBV6-5 and TRBJ2-5; 9 bases agree with TRBD1. CDR1 MNHEY and CDR2 SVGAGI come from the germline V gene. V shed 6 bases, J shed 14 bases, and the junction held 10 bases outside the gene matches. This CDR3 spans 12 amino acids. The CDR3 region is CASRPGQGIPYF. The CDR3 DNA follows: TGTGCCAGCAGACCTGGACAGGGGATACCTTACTTC.

The chain couples TRBV6-5 to TRBJ2-5; TRBD1 matches at 12 bases. The CDR3 has 15 residues. The ends lost 4 bases at V and 5 bases at J; junction bases unmatched: 5. Germline CDR1 reads MNHEY; CDR2 reads SVGAGI. The CDR3 is CASSFGTGGAETQYF. CDR3 DNA sequence: TGTGCCAGCAGTTTCGGGACAGGGGGCGCGGAGACCCAGTACTTC.

This clone was found once. V and J are TRBV29-1 and TRBJ2-3; the match to TRBD1 covers 7 bases. The germline CDR1 and CDR2 sequences are SQVTM and ANQGSEA. The CDR3 contains 15 residues. Trimming cost V 4 bases and J 1 base; bases outside gene matches: 8. CDR3 in amino acids: CSVAIPTGGTDTQYF. The CDR3 DNA follows: TGCAGCGTTGCCATTCCCACAGGGGGCACAGATACGCAGTATTTT.

This chain uses TRBV10-3 with TRBJ1-2; no definite D call. Trimming left V 11 bases short and J 7 bases short, with 20 bases between. The CDR3 totals 13 residues. Germline lookup yields CDR1 ENHRY and CDR2 SYGVKD. The CDR3 DNA follows: TGTGCCCGGCGTGGGGATTTGGTTTCTGGCTACACCTTC. Its translation is CARRGDLVSGYTF.

The genes are TRBV4-2 and TRBJ1-5; maybe TRBD1 (5 bases). Germline V gene data show CDR1 as LGHNA and CDR2 as YNFKEQ. V was pared by 0 bases and J by 0 bases, with 12 bases between. The CDR3 extends over 17 amino acids. CDR3 sequence (DNA): TGTGCCAGCAGCCAAGATCATGGAGGGGCTAGCAATCAGCCCCAGCATTTT. Translating it yields CASSQDHGGASNQPQHF.